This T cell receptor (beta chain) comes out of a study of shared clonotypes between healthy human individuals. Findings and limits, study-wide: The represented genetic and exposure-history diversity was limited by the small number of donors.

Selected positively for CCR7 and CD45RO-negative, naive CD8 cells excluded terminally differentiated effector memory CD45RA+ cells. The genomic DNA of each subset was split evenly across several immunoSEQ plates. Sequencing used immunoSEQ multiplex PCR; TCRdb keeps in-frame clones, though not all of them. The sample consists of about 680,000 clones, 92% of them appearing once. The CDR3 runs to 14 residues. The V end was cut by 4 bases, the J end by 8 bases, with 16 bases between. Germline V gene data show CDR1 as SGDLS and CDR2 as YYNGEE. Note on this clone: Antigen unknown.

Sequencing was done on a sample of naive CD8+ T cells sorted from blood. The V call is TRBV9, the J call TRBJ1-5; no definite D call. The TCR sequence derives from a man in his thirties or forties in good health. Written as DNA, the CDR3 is TGTGCCAGCAGCCCGTGGGGTGGACTGGAGCCCCAGCATTTT. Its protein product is CASSPWGGLEPQHF. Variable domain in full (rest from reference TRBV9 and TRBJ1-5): DSGVTQTPKHLITATGQRVTLRCSPRSGDLSVYWYQQSLDQGLQFLIQYYNGEERAKGNILERFSAQQFPDLHSELNLSSLELGDSALYFCASSPWGGLEPQHFGDGTRLSIL.